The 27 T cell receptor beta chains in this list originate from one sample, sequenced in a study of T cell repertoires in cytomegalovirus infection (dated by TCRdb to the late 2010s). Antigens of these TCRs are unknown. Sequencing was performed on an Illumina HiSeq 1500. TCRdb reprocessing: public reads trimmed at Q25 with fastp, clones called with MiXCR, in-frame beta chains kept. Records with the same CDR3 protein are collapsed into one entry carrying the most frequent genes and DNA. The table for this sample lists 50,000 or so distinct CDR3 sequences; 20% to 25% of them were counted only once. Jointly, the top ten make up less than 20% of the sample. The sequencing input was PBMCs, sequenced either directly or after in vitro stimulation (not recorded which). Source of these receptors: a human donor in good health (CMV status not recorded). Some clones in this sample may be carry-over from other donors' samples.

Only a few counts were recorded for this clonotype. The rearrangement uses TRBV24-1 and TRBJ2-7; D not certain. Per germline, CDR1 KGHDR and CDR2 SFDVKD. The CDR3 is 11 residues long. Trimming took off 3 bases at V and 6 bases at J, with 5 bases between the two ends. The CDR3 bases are TGTGCCACCAGTGATACGGCCGAGCAGTACTTC. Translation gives CATSDTAEQYF.

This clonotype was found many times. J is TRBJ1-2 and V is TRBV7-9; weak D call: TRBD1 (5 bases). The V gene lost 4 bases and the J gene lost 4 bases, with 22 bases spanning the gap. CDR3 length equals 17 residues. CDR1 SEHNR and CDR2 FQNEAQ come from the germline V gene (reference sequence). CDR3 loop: CASSSFHSLQGGYGYTF. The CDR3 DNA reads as TGTGCCAGCAGCTCCTTCCACAGCCTCCAGGGTGGCTATGGCTACACCTTC.

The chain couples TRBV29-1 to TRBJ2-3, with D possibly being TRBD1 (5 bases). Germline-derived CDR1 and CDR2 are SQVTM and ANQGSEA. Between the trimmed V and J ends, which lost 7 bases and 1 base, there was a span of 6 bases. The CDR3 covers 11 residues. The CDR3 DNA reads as TGCAGCGGGGGCCGCACAGATACGCAGTATTTT. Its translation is CSGGRTDTQYF.

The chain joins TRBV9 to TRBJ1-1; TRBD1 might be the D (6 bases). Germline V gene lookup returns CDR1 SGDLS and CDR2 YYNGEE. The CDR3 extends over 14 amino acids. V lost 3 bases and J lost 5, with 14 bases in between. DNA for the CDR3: TGTGCCAGCAGCGGCGAACCCCAGGGGACTGAAGCTTTCTTT. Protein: CASSGEPQGTEAFF.

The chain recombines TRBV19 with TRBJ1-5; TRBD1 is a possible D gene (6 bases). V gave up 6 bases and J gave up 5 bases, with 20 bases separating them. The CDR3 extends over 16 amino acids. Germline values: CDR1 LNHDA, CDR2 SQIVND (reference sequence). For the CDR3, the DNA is TGTGCCAGTAGCCACATCGTCAGGGGAAGTTATCAGCCCCAGCATTTT. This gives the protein CASSHIVRGSYQPQHF. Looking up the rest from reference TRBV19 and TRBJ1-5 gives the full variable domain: DGGITQSPKYLFRKEGQNVTLSCEQNLNHDAMYWYRQDPGQGLRLIYYSQIVNDFQKGDIAEGYSVSREKKESFPLTVTSAQKNPTAFYLCASSHIVRGSYQPQHFGDGTRLSIL.

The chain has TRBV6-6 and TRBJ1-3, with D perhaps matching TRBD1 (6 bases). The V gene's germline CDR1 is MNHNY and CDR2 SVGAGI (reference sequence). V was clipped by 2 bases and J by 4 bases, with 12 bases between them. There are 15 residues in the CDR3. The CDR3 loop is CASSYRRGVGNTIYF. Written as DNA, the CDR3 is TGTGCCAGCAGTTACCGAAGGGGGGTAGGAAACACCATATATTTT.

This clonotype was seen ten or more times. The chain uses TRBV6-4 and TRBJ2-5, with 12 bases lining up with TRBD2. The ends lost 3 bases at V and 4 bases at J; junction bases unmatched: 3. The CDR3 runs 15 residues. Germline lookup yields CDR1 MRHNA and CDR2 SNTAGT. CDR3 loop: CASSETSGGTETQYF. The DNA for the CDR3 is TGTGCCAGCAGTGAAACTAGCGGGGGGACAGAGACCCAGTACTTC.

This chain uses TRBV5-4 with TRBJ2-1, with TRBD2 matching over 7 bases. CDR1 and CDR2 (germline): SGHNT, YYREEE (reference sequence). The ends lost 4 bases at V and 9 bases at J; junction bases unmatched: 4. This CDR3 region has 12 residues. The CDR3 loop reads CASSRLASEQFF. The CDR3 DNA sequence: TGTGCCAGCAGCCGACTAGCTTCTGAGCAGTTCTTC. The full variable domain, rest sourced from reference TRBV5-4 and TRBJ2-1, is ETGVTQSPTHLIKTRGQQVTLRCSSQSGHNTVSWYQQALGQGPQFIFQYYREEENGRGNFPPRFSGLQFPNYSSELNVNALELDDSALYLCASSRLASEQFFGPGTRLTVL.

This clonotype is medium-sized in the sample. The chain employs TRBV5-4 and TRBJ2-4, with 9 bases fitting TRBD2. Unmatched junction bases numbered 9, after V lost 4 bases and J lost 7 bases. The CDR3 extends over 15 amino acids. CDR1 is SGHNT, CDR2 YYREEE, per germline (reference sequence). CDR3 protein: CASSQGQREVNIQYF. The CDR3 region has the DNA TGTGCCAGCAGCCAAGGCCAGCGGGAGGTTAACATTCAGTACTTC.

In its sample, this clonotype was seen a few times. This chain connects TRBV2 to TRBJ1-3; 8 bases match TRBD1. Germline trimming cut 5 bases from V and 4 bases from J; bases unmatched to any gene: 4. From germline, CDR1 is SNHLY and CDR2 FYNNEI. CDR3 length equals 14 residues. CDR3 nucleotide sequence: TGTGCCAGCAGTCCACAGGGGGTCGGAAACACCATATATTTT. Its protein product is CASSPQGVGNTIYF. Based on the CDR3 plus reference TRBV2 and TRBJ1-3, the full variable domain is EPEVTQTPSHQVTQMGQEVILRCVPISNHLYFYWYRQILGQKVEFLVSFYNNEISEKSEIFDDQFSVERPDGSNFTLKIRSTKLEDSAMYFCASSPQGVGNTIYFGEGSWLTVV.

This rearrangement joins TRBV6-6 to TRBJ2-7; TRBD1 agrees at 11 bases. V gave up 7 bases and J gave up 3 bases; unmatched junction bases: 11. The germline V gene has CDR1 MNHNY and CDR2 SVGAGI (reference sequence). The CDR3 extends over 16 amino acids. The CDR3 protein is CASNPFGTGGFYEQYF. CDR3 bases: TGTGCCAGCAACCCCTTCGGGACAGGGGGTTTCTACGAGCAGTACTTC.

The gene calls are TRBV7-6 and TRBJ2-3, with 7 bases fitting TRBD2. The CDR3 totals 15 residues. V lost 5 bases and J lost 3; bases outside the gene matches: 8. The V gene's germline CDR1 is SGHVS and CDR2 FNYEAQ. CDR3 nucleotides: TGTGCCAGCAGCACGAGCGGGATGTCGACAGATACGCAGTATTTT. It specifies CASSTSGMSTDTQYF.

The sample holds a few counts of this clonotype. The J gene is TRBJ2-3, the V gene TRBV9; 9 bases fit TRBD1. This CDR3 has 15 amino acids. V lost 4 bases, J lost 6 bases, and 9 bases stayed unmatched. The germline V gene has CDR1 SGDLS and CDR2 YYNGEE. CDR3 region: CASSWTGAPSDTQYF. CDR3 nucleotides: TGTGCCAGCAGCTGGACAGGGGCTCCGTCGGATACGCAGTATTTT.

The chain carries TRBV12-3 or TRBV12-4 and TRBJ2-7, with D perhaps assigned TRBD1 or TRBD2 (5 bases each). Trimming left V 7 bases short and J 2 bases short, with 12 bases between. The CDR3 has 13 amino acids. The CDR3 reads CASKRDGTYEQYF. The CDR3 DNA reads TGTGCCAGCAAAAGGGACGGCACCTACGAGCAGTACTTC.

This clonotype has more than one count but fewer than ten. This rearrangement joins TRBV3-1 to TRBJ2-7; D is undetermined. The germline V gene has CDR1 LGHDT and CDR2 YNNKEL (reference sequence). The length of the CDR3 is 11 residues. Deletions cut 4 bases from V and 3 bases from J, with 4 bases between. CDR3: CASSRSYEQYF. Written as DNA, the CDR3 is TGTGCCAGCAGCCGCAGCTACGAGCAGTACTTC.

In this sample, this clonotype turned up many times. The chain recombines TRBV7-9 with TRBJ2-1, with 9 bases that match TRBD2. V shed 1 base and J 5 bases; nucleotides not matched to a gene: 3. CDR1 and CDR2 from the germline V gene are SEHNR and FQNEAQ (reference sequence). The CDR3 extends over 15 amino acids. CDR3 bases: TGTGCCAGCAGCTTAGTGTTAGCGGGAGACAATGAGCAGTTCTTC. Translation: CASSLVLAGDNEQFF.

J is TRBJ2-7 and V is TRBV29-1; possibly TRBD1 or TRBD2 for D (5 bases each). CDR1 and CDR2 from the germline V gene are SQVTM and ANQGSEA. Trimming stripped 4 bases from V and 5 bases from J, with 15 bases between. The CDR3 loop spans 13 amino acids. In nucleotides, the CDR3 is TGCAGCGTTGCCCGGGACCGAGTGGACGAGCAGTACTTC. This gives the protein CSVARDRVDEQYF.

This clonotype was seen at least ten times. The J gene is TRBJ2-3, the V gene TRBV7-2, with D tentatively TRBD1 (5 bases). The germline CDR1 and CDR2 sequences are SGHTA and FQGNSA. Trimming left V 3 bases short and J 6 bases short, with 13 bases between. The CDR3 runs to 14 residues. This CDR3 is CASSFLGAGDTQYF. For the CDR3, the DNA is TGTGCCAGCAGCTTCTTAGGGGCTGGGGATACGCAGTATTTT. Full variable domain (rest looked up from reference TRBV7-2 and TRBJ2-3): GAGVSQSPSNKVTEKGKDVELRCDPISGHTALYWYRQSLGQGLEFLIYFQGNSAPDKSGLPSDRFSAERTGGSVSTLTIQRTQQEDSAVYLCASSFLGAGDTQYFGPGTRLTVL.

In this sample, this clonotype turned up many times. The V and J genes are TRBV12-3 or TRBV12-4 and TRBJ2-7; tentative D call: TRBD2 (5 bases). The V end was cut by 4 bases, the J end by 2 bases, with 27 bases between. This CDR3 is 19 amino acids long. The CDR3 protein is CASSSGLELGDISTYEQYF. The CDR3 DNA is TGTGCCAGCAGTTCAGGACTCGAGCTGGGAGATATCAGTACCTACGAGCAGTACTTC.

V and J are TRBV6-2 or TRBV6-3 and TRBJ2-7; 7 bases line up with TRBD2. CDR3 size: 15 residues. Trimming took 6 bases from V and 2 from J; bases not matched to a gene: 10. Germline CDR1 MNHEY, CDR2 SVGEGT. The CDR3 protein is CASSLSLAEPYEQYF. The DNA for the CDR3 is TGTGCCAGCAGCCTTTCCCTAGCGGAACCCTACGAGCAGTACTTC.

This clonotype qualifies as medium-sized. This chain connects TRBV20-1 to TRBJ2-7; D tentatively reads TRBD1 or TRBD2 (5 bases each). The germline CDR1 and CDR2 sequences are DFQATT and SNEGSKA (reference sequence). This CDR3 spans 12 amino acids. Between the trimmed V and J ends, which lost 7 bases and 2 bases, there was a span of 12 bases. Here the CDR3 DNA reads TGCAGTGGAGGGGCGGCCCCCTACGAGCAGTACTTC. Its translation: CSGGAAPYEQYF.

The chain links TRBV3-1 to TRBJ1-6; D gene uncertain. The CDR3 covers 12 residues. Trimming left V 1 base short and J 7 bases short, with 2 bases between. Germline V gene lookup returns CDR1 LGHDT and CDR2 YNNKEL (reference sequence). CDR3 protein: CASSQGNSPLHF. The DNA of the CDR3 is TGTGCCAGCAGCCAAGGAAATTCACCCCTCCACTTT. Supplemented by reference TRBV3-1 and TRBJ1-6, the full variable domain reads DTAVSQTPKYLVTQMGNDKSIKCEQNLGHDTMYWYKQDSKKFLKIMFSYNNKELIINETVPNRFSPKSPDKAHLNLHINSLELGDSAVYFCASSQGNSPLHFGNGTRLTVT.

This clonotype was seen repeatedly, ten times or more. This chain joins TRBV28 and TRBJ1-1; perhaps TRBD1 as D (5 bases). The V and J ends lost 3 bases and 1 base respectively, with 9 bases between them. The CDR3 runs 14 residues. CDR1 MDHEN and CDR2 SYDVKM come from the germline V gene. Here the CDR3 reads CASSFIQGNTEAFF. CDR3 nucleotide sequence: TGTGCCAGCAGTTTCATCCAGGGGAACACTGAAGCTTTCTTT.

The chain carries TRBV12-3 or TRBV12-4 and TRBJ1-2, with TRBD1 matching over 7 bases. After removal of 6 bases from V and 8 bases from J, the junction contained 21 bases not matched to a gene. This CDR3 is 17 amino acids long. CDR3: CASSHNMDRLLRRGYTF. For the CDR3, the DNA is TGTGCCAGCAGCCACAACATGGACAGGCTCTTAAGACGGGGCTACACCTTC.

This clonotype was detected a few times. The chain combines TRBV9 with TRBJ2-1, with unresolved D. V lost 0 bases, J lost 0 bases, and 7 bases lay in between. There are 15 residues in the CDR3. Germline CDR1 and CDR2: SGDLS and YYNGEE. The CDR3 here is CASSVGVSSYNEQFF. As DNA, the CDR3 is TGTGCCAGCAGCGTAGGGGTTAGCTCCTACAATGAGCAGTTCTTC.

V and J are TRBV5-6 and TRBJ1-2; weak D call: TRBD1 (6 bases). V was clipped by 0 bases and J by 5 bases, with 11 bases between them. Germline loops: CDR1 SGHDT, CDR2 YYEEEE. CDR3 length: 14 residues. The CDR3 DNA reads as TGTGCCAGCAGCTTGGAGGGCAGGGGATATGGCTACACCTTC. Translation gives CASSLEGRGYGYTF. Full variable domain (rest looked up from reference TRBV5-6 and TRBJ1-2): DAGVTQSPTHLIKTRGQQVTLRCSPKSGHDTVSWYQQALGQGPQFIFQYYEEEERQRGNFPDRFSGHQFPNYSSELNVNALLLGDSALYLCASSLEGRGYGYTFGSGTRLTVV.

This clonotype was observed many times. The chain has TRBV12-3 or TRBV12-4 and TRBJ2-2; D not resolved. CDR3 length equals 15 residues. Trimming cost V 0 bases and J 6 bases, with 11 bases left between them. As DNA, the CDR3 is TGTGCCAGCAGTTTAGCCCCCCTGGGCGCCGGGGAGCTGTTTTTT. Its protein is CASSLAPLGAGELFF.